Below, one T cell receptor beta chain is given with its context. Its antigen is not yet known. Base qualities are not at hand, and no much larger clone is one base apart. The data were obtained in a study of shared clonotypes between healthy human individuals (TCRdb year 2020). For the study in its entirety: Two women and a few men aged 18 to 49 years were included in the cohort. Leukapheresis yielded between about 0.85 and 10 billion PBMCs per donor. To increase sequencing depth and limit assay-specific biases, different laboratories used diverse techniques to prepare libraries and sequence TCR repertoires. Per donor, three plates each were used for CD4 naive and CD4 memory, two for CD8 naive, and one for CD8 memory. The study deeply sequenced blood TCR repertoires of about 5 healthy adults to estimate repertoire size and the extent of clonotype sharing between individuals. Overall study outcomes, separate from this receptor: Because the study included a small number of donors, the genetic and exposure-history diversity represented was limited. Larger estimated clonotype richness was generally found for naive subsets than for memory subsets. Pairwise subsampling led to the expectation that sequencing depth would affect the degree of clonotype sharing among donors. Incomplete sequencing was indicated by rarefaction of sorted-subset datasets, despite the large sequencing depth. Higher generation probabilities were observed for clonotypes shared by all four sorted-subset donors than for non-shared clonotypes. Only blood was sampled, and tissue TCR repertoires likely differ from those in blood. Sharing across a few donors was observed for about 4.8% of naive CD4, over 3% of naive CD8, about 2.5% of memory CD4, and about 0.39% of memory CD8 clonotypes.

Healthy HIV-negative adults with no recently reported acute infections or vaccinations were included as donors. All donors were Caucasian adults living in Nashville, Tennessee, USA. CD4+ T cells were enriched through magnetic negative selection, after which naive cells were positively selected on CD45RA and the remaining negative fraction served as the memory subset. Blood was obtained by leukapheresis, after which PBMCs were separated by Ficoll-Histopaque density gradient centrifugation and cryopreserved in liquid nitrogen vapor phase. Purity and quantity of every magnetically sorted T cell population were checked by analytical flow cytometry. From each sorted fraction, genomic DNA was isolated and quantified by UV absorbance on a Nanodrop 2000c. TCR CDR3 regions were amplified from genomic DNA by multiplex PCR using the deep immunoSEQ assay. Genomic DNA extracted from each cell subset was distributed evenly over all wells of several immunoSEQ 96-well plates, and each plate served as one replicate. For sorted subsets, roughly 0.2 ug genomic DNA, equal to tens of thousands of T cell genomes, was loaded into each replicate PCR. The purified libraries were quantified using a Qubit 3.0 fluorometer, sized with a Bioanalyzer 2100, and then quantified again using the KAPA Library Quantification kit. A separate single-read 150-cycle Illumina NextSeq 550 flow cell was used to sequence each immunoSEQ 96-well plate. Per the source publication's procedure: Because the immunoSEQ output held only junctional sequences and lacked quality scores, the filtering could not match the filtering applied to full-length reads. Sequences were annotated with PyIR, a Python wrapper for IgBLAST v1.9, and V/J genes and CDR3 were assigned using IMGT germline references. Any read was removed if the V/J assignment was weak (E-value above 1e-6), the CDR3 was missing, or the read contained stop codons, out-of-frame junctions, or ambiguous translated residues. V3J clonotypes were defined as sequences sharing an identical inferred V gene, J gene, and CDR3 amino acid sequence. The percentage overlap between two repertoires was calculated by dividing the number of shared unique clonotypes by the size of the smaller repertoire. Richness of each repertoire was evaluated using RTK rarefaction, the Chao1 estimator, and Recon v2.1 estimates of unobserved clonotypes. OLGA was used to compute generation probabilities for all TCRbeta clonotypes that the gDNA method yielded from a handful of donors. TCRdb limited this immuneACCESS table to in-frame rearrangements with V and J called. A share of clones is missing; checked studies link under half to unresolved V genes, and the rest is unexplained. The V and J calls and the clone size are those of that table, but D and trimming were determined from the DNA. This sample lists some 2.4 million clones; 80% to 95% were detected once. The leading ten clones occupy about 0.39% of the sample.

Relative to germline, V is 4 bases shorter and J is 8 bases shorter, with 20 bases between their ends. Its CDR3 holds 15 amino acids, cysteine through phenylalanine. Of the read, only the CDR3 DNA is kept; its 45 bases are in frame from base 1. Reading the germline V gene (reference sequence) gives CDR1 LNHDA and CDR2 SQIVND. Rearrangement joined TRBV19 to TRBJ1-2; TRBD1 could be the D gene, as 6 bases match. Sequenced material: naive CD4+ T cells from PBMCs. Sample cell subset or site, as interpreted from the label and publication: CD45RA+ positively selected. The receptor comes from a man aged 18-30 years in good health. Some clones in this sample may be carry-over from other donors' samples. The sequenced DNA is TGTGCCAGTAGTACGTACTCCCAGGGGTCTGGCGGCTACACCTTC. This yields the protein CASSTYSQGSGGYTF.